This T cell receptor (beta chain) was found in a study of T cell repertoires in ileal Crohn's disease. The CDR3 is 13 amino acids. V was shortened by 5 bases and J by 5 bases, with 13 bases between the two germline ends. Per germline, CDR1 SGHDT and CDR2 YYEEEE. The protocol was immunoSEQ multiplex PCR, while the TCRdb copy is restricted to in-frame clones and leaves out a portion. Of about 9,200 clones in the sample, less than 80% are singletons; the top ten hold 19%. Time point here: neoterminal ileum biopsy at postoperative endoscopy, about 6 months after surgery. The sequencing input was ileal tissue. This sequence was found in an adult with Crohn's disease. V gene TRBV5-6 combines with J gene TRBJ2-5; possible D gene TRBD2, 7 bases. CDR3 residues: CASSRGAGETQYF. CDR3 DNA: TGTGCCAGCAGTCGGGGGGCCGGGGAGACCCAGTACTTC.